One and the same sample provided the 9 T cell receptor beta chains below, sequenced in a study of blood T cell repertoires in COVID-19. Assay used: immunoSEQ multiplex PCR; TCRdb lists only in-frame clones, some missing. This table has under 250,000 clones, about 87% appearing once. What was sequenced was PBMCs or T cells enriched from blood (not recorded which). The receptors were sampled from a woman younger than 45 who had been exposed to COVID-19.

CDR3 loop: CASSVGSGGVFTEAFF. As DNA, the CDR3 is TGTGCCAGCAGCGTAGGTTCAGGGGGCGTGTTCACTGAAGCTTTCTTT. This chain connects TRBV9 to TRBJ1-1, with 8 bases lining up with TRBD1. The germline V gene encodes CDR1 SGDLS and CDR2 YYNGEE. The junction had 8 bases not matched to a gene; V was cut back by 0 bases and J by 4 bases. This CDR3 has 16 amino acids.

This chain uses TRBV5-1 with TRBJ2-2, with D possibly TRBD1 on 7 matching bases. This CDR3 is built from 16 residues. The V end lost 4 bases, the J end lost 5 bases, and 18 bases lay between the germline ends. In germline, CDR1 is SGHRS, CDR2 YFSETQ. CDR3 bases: TGCGCCAGCAGCCCTAGAGTACAGGGGAGGACCGGGGAGCTGTTTTTT. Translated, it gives CASSPRVQGRTGELFF.

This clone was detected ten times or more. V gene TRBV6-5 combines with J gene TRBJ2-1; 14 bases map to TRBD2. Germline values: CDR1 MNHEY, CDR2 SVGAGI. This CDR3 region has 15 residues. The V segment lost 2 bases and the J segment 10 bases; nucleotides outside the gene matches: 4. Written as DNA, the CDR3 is TGTGCCAGCAGTTACGGGACTAGCGGGAGTTGGGAGCAGTTCTTC. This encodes CASSYGTSGSWEQFF.

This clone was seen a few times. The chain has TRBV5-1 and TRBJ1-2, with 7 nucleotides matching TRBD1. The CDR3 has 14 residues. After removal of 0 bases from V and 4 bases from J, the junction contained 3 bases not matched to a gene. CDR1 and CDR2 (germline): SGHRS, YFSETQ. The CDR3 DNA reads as TGCGCCAGCAGCTTGGAGGGGGCGGGCTATGGCTACACCTTC. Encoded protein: CASSLEGAGYGYTF. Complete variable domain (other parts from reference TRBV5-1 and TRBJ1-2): KAGVTQTPRYLIKTRGQQVTLSCSPISGHRSVSWYQQTPGQGLQFLFEYFSETQRNKGNFPGRFSGRQFSNSRSEMNVSTLELGDSALYLCASSLEGAGYGYTFGSGTRLTVV.

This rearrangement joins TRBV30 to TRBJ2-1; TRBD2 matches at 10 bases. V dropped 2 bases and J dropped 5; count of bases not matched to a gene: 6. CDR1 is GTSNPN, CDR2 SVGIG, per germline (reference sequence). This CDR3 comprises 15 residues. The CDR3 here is CAWSFGTSVNNEQFF. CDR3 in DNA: TGTGCCTGGAGTTTCGGGACTAGCGTAAACAATGAGCAGTTCTTC.

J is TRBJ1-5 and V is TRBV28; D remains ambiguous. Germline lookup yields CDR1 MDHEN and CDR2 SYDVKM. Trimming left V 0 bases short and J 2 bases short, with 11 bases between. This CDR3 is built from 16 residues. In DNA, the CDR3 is TGTGCCAGCAGTTTATGGTTCTTAATTGGCAATCAGCCCCAGCATTTT. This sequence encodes CASSLWFLIGNQPQHF.

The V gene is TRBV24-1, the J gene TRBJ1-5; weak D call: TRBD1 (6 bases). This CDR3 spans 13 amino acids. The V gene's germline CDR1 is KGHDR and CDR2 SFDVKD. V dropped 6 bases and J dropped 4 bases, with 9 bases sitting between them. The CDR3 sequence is CATSPTGNQPQHF. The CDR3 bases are TGTGCCACCAGTCCGACAGGTAATCAGCCCCAGCATTTT.

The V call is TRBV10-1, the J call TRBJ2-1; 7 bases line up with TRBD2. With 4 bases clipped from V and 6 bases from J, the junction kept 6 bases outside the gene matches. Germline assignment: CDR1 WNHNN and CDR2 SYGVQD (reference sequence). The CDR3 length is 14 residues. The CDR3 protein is CASSGLAALNEQFF. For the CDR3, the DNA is TGCGCCAGCAGTGGACTAGCCGCCCTCAATGAGCAGTTCTTC.

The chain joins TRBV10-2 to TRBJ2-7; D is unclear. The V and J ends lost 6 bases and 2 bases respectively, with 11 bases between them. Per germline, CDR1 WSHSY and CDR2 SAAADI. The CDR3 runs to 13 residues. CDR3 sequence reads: CASRRDKTYEQYF. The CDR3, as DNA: TGCGCCAGCAGAAGAGACAAAACCTACGAGCAGTACTTC.